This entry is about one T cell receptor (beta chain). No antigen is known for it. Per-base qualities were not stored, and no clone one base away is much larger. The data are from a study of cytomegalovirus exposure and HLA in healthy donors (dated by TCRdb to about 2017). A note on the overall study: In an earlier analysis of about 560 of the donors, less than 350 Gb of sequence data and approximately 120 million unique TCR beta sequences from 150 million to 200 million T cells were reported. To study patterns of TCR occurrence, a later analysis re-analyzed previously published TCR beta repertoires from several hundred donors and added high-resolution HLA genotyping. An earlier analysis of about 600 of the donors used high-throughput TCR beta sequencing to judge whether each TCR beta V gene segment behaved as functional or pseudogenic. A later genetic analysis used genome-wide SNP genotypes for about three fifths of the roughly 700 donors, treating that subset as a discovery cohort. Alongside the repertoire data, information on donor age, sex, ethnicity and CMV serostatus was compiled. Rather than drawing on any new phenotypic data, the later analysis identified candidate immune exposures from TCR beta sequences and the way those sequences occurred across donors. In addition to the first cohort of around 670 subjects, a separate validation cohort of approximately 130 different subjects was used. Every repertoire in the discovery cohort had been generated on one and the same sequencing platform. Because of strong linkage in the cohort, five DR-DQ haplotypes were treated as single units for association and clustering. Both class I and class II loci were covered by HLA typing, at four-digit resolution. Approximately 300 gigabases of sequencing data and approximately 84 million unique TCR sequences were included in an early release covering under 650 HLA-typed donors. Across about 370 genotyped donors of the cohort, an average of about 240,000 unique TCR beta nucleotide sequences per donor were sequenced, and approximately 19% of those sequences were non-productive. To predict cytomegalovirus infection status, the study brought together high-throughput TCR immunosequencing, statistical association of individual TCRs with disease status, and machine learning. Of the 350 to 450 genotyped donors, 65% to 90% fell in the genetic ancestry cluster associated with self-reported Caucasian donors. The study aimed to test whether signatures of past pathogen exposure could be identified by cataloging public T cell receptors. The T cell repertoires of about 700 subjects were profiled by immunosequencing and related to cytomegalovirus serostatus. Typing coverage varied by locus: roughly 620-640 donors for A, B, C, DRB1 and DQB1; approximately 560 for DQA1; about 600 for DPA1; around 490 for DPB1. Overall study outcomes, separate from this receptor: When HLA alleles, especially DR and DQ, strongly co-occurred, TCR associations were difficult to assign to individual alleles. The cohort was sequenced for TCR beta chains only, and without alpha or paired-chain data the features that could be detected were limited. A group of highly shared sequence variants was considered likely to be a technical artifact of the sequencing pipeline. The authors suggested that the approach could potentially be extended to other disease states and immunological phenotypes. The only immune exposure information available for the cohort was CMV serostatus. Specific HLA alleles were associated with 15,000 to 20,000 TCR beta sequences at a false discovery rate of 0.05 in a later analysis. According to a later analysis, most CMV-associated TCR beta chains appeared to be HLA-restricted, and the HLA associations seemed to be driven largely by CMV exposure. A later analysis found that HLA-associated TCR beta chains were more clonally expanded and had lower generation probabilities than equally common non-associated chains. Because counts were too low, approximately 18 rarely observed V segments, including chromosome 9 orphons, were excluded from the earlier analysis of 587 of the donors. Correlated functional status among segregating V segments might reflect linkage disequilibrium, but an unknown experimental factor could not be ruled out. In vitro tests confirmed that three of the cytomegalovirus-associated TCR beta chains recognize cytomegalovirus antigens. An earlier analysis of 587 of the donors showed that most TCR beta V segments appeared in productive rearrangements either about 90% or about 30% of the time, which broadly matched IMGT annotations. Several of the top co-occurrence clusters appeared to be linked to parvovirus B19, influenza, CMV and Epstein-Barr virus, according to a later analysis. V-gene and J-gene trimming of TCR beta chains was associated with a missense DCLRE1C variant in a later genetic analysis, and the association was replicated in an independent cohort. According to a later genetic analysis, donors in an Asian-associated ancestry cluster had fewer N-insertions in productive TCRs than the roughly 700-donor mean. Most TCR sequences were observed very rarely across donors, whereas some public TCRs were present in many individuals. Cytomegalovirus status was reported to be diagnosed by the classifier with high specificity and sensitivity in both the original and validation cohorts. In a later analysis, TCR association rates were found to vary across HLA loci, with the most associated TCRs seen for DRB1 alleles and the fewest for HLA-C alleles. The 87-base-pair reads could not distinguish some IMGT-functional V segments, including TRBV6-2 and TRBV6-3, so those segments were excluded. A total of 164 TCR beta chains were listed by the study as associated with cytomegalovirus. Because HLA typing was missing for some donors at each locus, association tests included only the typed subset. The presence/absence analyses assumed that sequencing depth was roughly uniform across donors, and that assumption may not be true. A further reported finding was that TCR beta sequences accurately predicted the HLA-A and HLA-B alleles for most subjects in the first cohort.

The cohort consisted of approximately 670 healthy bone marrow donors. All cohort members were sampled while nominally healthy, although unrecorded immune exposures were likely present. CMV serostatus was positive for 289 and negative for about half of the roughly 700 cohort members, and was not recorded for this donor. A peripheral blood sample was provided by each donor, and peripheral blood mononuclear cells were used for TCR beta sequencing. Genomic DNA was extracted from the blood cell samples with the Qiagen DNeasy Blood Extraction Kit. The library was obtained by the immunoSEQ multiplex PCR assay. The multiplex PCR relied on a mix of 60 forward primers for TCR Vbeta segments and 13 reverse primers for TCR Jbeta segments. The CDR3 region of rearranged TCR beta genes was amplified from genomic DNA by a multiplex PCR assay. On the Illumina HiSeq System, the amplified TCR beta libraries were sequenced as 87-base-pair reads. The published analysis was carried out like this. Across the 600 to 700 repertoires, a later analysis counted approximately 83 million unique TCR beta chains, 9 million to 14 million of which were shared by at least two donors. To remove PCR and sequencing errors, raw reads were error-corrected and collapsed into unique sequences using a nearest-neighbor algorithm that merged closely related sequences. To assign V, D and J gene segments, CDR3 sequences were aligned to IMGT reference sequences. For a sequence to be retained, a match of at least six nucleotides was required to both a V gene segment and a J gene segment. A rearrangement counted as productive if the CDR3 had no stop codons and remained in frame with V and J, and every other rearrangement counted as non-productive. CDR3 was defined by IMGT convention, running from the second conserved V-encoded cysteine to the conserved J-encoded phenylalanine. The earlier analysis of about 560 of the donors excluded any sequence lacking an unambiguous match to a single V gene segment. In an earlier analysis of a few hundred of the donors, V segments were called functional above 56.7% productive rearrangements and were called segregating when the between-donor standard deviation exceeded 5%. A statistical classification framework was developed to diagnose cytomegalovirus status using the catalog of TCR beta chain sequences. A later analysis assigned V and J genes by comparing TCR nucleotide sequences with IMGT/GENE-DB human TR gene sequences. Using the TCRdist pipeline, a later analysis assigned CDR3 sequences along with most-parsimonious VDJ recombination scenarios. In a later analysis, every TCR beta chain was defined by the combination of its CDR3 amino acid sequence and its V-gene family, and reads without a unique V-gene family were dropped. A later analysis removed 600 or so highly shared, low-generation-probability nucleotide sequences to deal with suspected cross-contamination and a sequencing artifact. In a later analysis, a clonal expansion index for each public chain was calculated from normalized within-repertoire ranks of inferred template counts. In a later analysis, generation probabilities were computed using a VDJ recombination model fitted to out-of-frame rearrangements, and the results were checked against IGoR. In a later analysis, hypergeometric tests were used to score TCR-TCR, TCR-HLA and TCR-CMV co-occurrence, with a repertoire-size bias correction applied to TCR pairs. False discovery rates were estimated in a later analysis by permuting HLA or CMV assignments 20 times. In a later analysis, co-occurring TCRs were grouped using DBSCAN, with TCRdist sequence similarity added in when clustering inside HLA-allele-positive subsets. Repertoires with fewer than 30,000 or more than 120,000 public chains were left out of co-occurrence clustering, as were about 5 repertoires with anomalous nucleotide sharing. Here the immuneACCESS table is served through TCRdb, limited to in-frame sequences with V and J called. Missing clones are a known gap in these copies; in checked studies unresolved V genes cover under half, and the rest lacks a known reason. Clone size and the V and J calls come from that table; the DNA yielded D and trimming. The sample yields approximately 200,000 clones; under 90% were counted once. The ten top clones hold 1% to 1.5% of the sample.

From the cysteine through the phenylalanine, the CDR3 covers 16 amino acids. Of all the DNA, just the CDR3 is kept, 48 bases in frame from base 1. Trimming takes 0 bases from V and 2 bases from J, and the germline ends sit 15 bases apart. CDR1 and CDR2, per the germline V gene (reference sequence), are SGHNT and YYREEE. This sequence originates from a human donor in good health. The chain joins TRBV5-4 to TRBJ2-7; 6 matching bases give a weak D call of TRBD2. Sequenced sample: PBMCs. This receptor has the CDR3 CASSLAFGTGTYEQYF. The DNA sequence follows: TGTGCCAGCAGCTTGGCGTTCGGGACTGGGACCTACGAGCAGTACTTC.